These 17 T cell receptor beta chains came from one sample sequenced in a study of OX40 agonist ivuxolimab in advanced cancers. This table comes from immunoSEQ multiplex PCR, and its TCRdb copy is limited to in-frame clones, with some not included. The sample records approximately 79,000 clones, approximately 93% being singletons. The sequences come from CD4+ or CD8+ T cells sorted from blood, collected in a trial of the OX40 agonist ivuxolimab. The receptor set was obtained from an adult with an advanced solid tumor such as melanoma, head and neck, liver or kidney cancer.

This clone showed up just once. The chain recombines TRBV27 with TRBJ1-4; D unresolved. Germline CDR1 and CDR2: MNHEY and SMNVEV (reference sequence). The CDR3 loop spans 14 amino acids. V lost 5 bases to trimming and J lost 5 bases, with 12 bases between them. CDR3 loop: CASSPGEQNEKLFF. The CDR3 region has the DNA TGTGCCAGCAGTCCCGGGGAGCAAAATGAAAAACTGTTTTTT. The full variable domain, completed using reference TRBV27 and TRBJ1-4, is EAQVTQNPRYLITVTGKKLTVTCSQNMNHEYMSWYRQDPGLGLRQIYYSMNVEVTDKGDVPEGYKVSRKEKRNFPLILESPSPNQTSLYFCASSPGEQNEKLFFGSGTQLSVL.

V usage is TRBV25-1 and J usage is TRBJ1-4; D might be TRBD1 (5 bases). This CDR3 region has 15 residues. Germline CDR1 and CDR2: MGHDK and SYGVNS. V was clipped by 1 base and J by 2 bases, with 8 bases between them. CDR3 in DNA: TGTGCCAGCAGTGAATGGGACGGGACTAATGAAAAACTGTTTTTT. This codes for CASSEWDGTNEKLFF.

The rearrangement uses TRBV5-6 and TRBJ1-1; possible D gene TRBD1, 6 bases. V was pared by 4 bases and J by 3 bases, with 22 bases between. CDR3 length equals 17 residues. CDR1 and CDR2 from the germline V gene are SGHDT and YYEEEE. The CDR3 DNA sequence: TGTGCCAGCAGCCAAAGAACAGGGTGGTATAGGGACACTGAAGCTTTCTTT. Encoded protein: CASSQRTGWYRDTEAFF.

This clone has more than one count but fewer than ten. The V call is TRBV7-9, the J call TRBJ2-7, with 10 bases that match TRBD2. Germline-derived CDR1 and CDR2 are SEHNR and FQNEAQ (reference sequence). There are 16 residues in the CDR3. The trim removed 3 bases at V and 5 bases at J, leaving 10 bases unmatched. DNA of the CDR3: TGTGCCAGCAGCTTCCTAAGCGGGGGGGCCTTCAACGAGCAGTACTTC. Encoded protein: CASSFLSGGAFNEQYF.

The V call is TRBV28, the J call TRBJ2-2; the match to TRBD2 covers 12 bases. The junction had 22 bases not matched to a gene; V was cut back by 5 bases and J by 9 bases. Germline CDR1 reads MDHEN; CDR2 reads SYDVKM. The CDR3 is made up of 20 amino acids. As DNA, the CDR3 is TGTGCCAGCAGTCCCTCTACGCCGCTAGCGGGAGGGCCACTGGGGCGGGAGCTGTTTTTT. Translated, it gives CASSPSTPLAGGPLGRELFF.

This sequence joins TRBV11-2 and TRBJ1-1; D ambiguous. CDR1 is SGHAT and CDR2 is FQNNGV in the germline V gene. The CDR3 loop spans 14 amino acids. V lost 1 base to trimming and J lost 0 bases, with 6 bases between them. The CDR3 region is CASSLVRVNTEAFF. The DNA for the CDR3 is TGTGCCAGCAGCTTAGTCAGAGTGAACACTGAAGCTTTCTTT.

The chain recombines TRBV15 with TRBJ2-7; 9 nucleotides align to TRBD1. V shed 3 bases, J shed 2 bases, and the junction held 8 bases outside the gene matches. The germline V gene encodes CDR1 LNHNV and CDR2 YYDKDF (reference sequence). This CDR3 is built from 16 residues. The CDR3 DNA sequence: TGTGCCACCAGCAGTACAGGGGGCGTATATACCTACGAGCAGTACTTC. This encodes CATSSTGGVYTYEQYF.

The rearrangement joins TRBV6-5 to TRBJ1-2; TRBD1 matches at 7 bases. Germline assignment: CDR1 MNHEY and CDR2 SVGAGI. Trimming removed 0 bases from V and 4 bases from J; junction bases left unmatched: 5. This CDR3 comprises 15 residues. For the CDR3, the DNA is TGTGCCAGCAGTTACTCAGGGGACAGCGGCTATGGCTACACCTTC. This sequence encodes CASSYSGDSGYGYTF.

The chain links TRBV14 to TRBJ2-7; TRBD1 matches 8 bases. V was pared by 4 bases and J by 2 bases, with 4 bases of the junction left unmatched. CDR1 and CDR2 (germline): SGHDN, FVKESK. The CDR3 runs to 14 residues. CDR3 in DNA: TGTGCCAGCAGCCGGGAGGACAGGGCCTACGAGCAGTACTTC. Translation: CASSREDRAYEQYF.

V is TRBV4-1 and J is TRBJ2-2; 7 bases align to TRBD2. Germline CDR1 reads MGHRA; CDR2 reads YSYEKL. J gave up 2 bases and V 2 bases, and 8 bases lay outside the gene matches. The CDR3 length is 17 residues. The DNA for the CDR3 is TGCGCCAGCAGCCAACCCCGGGAGGCCATCAACACCGGGGAGCTGTTTTTT. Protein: CASSQPREAINTGELFF.

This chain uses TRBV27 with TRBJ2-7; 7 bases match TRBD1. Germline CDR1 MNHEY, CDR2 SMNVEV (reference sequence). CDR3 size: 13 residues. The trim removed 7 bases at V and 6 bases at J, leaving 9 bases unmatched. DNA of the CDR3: TGTGCCAGCAAAACAGGGGTTATGAGCGAGCAGTACTTC. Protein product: CASKTGVMSEQYF.

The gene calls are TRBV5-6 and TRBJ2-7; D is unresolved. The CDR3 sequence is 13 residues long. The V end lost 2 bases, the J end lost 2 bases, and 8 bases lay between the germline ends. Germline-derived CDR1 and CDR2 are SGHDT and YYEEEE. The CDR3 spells CASSFGPPYEQYF. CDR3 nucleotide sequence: TGTGCCAGCAGCTTCGGACCCCCCTACGAGCAGTACTTC.

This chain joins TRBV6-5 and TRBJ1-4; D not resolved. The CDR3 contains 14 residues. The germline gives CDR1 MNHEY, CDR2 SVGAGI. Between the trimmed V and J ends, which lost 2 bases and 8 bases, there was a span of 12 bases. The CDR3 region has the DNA TGTGCCAGCAGTTACGGGTTCGCCGGGGAAAAACTGTTTTTT. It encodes CASSYGFAGEKLFF.

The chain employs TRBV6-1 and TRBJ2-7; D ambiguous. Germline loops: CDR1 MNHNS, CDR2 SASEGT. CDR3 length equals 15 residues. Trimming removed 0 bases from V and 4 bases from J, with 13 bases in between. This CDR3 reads CASSEAGKPHYEQYF. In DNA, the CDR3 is TGTGCCAGCAGTGAAGCGGGGAAGCCCCATTACGAGCAGTACTTC.

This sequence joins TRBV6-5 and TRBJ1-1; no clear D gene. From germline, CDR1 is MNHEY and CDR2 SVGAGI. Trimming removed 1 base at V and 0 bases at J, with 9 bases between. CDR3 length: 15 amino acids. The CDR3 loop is CASSYYGSMNTEAFF. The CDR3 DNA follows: TGTGCCAGCAGTTACTACGGGTCAATGAACACTGAAGCTTTCTTT.

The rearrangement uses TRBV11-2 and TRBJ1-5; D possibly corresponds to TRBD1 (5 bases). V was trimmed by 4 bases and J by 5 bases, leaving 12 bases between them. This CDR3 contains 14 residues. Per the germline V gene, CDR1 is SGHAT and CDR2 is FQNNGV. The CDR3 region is CASSSDRAYQPQHF. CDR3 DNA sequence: TGTGCCAGCAGCTCCGACAGAGCATATCAGCCCCAGCATTTT.

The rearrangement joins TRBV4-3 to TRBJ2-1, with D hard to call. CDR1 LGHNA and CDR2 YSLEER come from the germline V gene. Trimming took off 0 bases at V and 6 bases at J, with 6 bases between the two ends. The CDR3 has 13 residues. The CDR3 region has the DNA TGCGCCAGCAGCCAAGAAGGCGGCAATGAGCAGTTCTTC. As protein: CASSQEGGNEQFF.